This entry describes one T cell receptor (beta chain). Under the authors' procedure: The assay estimated nucleated cells by amplifying reference gene primers. Assay used: immunoSEQ multiplex PCR; TCRdb lists only in-frame clones, some missing. The V and J calls and clone size were taken over from that table, and D and trimming were inferred from the DNA. The table lists about 66,000 clones, 85% to 90% of them singletons. This specimen comes from a study of blood T cell repertoires in COVID-19. Turning to the study itself: The samples span acute and convalescent COVID-19 from the United States, Italy and Spain. PBMCs, B-cell-depleted T cells, or T cells provided the cDNA or gDNA that made up the material.

The sequencing sample was made of peripheral blood. The source is a man between 60 and 70 years old with acute or convalescent COVID-19.

CDR3: CASSYAGGDYGYTF. CDR3 nucleotides: TGTGCCAGCAGTTATGCAGGGGGAGACTATGGCTACACCTTC. The rearrangement uses TRBV6-5 and TRBJ1-2; 7 nucleotides agree with TRBD1. Germline CDR1 and CDR2: MNHEY and SVGAGI. The length of the CDR3 is 14 residues. Unmatched junction bases numbered 4, after V lost 3 bases and J lost 3 bases.